The 26 T cell receptor beta chains listed next were all sequenced from one sample in a study of blood T cells in healthy people across ages (dated by TCRdb to between 2014 and 2017). Libraries were built with 5' RACE. The data were produced on an Illumina HiSeq 2500. A second PCR of roughly 7 to 11 cycles was performed with a sample-barcoded 5' primer and a J-beta primer mix. TCRdb trimmed the raw reads at Q25, called clones with MiXCR and kept productive beta chains. Identical CDR3 protein sequences are pooled into one entry, listed with their most common genes and DNA. In this sample the table shows under 850,000 distinct CDR3 sequences, about 34% of which occur a single time. Clones ranked in the top ten supply approximately 12% of the sample. Sequenced sample: blood. These receptors all stem from a man aged 18-30 years in good health.

J is TRBJ2-7 and V is TRBV6-5; weak D call: TRBD1 (6 bases). Germline V lookup: CDR1 MNHEY, CDR2 SVGAGI. With 4 bases removed from V and 0 bases from J, the gap between germline ends came to 10 bases. The CDR3 extends over 14 amino acids. The CDR3 loop is CASSSSGHSYEQYF. The CDR3 DNA reads as TGTGCCAGCAGTTCCTCGGGACACTCCTACGAGCAGTACTTC.

With regard to this clonotype: This may stem from a read error, because a much larger clone lies one nucleotide away. V usage is TRBV20-1 and J usage is TRBJ2-4; maybe TRBD1 (5 bases). The CDR3 extends over 15 amino acids. V lost 3 bases, J lost 15 bases, and 27 bases lay in between. Germline V lookup: CDR1 DFQATT, CDR2 SNEGSKA (reference sequence). CDR3 coding DNA: TGCAGTGCTAGTTCTCGTGACAGTAGAACCTACGAGCGGTACTTC. It yields the protein CSASSRDSRTYERYF.

This chain links TRBV3-1 with TRBJ1-6, with D hard to call. Germline CDR1 LGHDT, CDR2 YNNKEL (reference sequence). Trimming took off 1 base at V and 5 bases at J, with 9 bases between the two ends. The CDR3 is 15 residues long. The CDR3 loop is CASSQVSGDNSPLHF. The CDR3 DNA reads TGTGCCAGCAGCCAAGTGTCAGGAGATAATTCACCCCTCCACTTT.

The genes are TRBV5-1 and TRBJ1-1; D unclear. This CDR3 is 13 amino acids long. Per the germline V gene, CDR1 is SGHRS and CDR2 is YFSETQ. The V end lost 10 bases, the J end lost 2 bases, and 15 bases lay between the germline ends. The CDR3 DNA sequence: TGCGCCGCCGGCTCCGGGCTCAACACTGAAGCTTTCTTT. Its protein is CAAGSGLNTEAFF.

A remark on this clonotype: This sequence may be a read error, since a much larger clone differs from it by one base. The genes are TRBV12-3 or TRBV12-4 and TRBJ2-3, with D uncertain. The germline V and J ends were trimmed by 5 bases and 4 bases, with 7 bases remaining between them. The CDR3 totals 12 residues. CDR3 DNA: TGTGCCAGCAGTATCCGCGCAGATACGCAGTATTTT. It translates to CASSIRADTQYF.

In its sample, this clonotype was seen once. A single base separates this from a much larger clone, so it may be a read error. The V call is TRBV20-1, the J call TRBJ2-1, with 7 bases aligning to TRBD1. The V gene's germline CDR1 is DFQATT and CDR2 SNEGSKA (reference sequence). The CDR3 covers 15 residues. V dropped 6 bases and J dropped 9; count of bases not matched to a gene: 17. The CDR3 loop is CSAVKQGLLNSEQFF. The CDR3 DNA is TGCAGTGCGGTCAAACAGGGGCTGTTGAACAGTGAGCAGTTCTTC.

As concerns this clonotype: Given a much more abundant clone one base away, this may be a read error. The chain is built from TRBV12-3 or TRBV12-4 and TRBJ2-1, with no clear D. This CDR3 contains 13 residues. The CDR3: CAGSLGSDNEQFF. Written as DNA, the CDR3 is TGTGCCGGCAGTCTAGGATCGGACAATGAGCAGTTCTTC.

This clonotype was counted between two and nine times. V usage is TRBV2 and J usage is TRBJ2-3; 9 nucleotides line up with TRBD2. CDR1 and CDR2 (germline): SNHLY, FYNNEI. V lost 6 bases, J lost 2 bases, and 18 bases stayed unmatched. The CDR3 sequence is 19 residues long. CDR3: CASSRPAGGLLISTDTQYF. CDR3 in DNA: TGTGCCAGCAGCCGCCCAGCGGGGGGCCTTCTTATATCCACAGATACGCAGTATTTT.

This sequence joins TRBV10-3 and TRBJ2-3; D not resolved. The CDR3 consists of 13 residues. Trimming stripped 0 bases from V and 5 bases from J, with 6 bases between. From germline, CDR1 is ENHRY and CDR2 SYGVKD. The DNA for the CDR3 is TGTGCCATCAGTGAGTCGCAGGTAGATACGCAGTATTTT. Encoded protein: CAISESQVDTQYF.

Comment on this clonotype: A single base separates this from a much larger clone, so it may be a read error. The chain couples TRBV20-1 to TRBJ1-1; a possible D gene is TRBD1 (5 bases). CDR3 length: 13 residues. CDR1 is DFQATT, CDR2 SNEGSKA, per germline (reference sequence). Trimming shortened V by 8 bases and J by 4 bases, and 17 bases separated the two germline ends. The CDR3 reads CSPGQGSLTEAFF. In nucleotides, the CDR3 is TGCAGTCCTGGGCAGGGCAGTCTCACTGAAGCTTTCTTT.

With respect to this clonotype: A much larger clone lies one base from this, so it may be a read error. V is TRBV5-1 and J is TRBJ2-5; 10 bases align to TRBD2. The germline gives CDR1 SGHRS, CDR2 YFSETQ. The CDR3 has 15 residues. CDR3 DNA sequence: TGCGCCAGCCGCTTCCGAGCGGGGGGGCAAGAGACCCAGTACTTC. Translating it yields CASRFRAGGQETQYF.

This chain joins TRBV4-1 and TRBJ1-4; D gene uncertain. Trimming stripped 3 bases from V and 3 bases from J, with 8 bases between. Per the germline V gene, CDR1 is MGHRA and CDR2 is YSYEKL. The length of the CDR3 is 14 residues. DNA of the CDR3: TGCGCCAGCAGCCAGGGAGTTGCTAATGAAAAACTGTTTTTT. Translating gives CASSQGVANEKLFF.

Regarding this clonotype: A much larger clone is a single base away; this may be a read error. The V and J genes are TRBV12-3 or TRBV12-4 and TRBJ1-2, with 10 bases lining up with TRBD1. The CDR3 loop spans 16 amino acids. Trimming removed 4 bases from V and 6 bases from J; junction bases left unmatched: 11. CDR3 nucleotides: TGTGCCAGCAGTTCCCCGGGACAGGGGAGAAACGATGGCTACACCTTC. The encoded protein is CASSSPGQGRNDGYTF.

This clonotype was recorded only once. The rearrangement joins TRBV28 to TRBJ2-7, with D maybe TRBD2 (6 bases). Between the trimmed V and J ends, which lost 3 bases and 2 bases, there was a span of 11 bases. Germline V gene data show CDR1 as MDHEN and CDR2 as SYDVKM. The CDR3 consists of 14 residues. CDR3 region: CASSFAGRPYEQYF. The CDR3 nucleotides read TGTGCCAGCAGTTTTGCGGGGAGACCCTACGAGCAGTACTTC. Together with reference TRBV28 and TRBJ2-7, the CDR3 gives the full variable domain: DVKVTQSSRYLVKRTGEKVFLECVQDMDHENMFWYRQDPGLGLRLIYFSYDVKMKEKGDIPEGYSVSREKKERFSLILESASTNQTSMYLCASSFAGRPYEQYFGPGTRLTVT.

This clonotype was counted only a few times. The chain uses TRBV11-2 and TRBJ1-1; D is possibly TRBD1 (5 bases). The germline gives CDR1 SGHAT, CDR2 FQNNGV. The V gene lost 2 bases and the J gene lost 0 bases, with 10 bases spanning the gap. This CDR3 contains 15 residues. The CDR3 nucleotides read TGTGCCAGCAGCTTAACCGACAGCATGAACACTGAAGCTTTCTTT. It codes for CASSLTDSMNTEAFF.

The chain employs TRBV29-1 and TRBJ2-1, with TRBD1 matching 10 bases. V shed 7 bases, J shed 9 bases, and the junction held 9 bases outside the gene matches. Germline values: CDR1 SQVTM, CDR2 ANQGSEA. CDR3 size: 13 residues. In DNA, the CDR3 is TGCAGCGGTGCCGGGACAGGGGACCGTGAGCAGTTCTTC. This codes for CSGAGTGDREQFF.

The rearrangement links TRBV7-2 to TRBJ2-5, with 9 bases that match TRBD1. Germline CDR1 and CDR2: SGHTA and FQGNSA. This CDR3 comprises 16 residues. The V and J ends lost 5 bases and 6 bases, in that order; junction bases with no gene match: 13. CDR3 DNA: TGTGCCAGCAGCCGTTTCCGTCCGGGACAGGGACAGACCCAGTACTTC. Its translation is CASSRFRPGQGQTQYF.

This chain joins TRBV27 and TRBJ1-4; D not resolved. The germline V gene has CDR1 MNHEY and CDR2 SMNVEV (reference sequence). The CDR3 contains 15 residues. The V and J ends lost 5 bases and 3 bases respectively, with 13 bases between them. For the CDR3, the DNA is TGTGCCAGCAGTCATCTCCTCGGGGCTAATGAAAAACTGTTTTTT. Its protein product is CASSHLLGANEKLFF.

The rearrangement joins TRBV12-3 or TRBV12-4 to TRBJ2-6; unclear D gene. Trimming removed 3 bases from V and 0 bases from J, with 15 bases in between. The CDR3 totals 18 residues. The CDR3 bases are TGTGCCAGCAGTTTTTTTGGGTCTAGGCACTCTGGGGCCAACGTCCTGACTTTC. Amino acid sequence: CASSFFGSRHSGANVLTF.

This clonotype has only a few counts. V and J are TRBV7-2 and TRBJ2-1; D may match TRBD1 or TRBD2 (6 bases each). This CDR3 is 17 amino acids long. Germline loops: CDR1 SGHTA, CDR2 FQGNSA. V was clipped by 6 bases and J by 5 bases, with 23 bases between them. The CDR3 protein is CASSPDSGASKNNEQFF. The DNA for the CDR3 is TGTGCCAGCAGTCCCGATTCGGGGGCCTCGAAAAACAATGAGCAGTTCTTC. The full variable domain, with the rest looked up from reference TRBV7-2 and TRBJ2-1, is GAGVSQSPSNKVTEKGKDVELRCDPISGHTALYWYRQSLGQGLEFLIYFQGNSAPDKSGLPSDRFSAERTGGSVSTLTIQRTQQEDSAVYLCASSPDSGASKNNEQFFGPGTRLTVL.

In its sample, this clonotype was seen a few times. The chain links TRBV9 to TRBJ2-5; TRBD2 agrees at 14 bases. The CDR3 spans 17 residues. J gave up 3 bases and V 3 bases, and 7 bases lay outside the gene matches. CDR1 and CDR2 from the germline V gene are SGDLS and YYNGEE. CDR3 sequence reads: CASSEGTSGGLEETQYF. The CDR3 nucleotides read TGTGCCAGCAGCGAGGGGACTAGCGGGGGTCTGGAAGAGACCCAGTACTTC.

This clonotype was seen many times. V is TRBV20-1 and J is TRBJ2-1; D assignment may be TRBD1 or TRBD2 (5 bases each). The V and J ends lost 3 bases and 5 bases respectively, with 14 bases between them. The germline gives CDR1 DFQATT, CDR2 SNEGSKA (reference sequence). The CDR3 covers 14 residues. The CDR3 bases are TGCAGTGCTAGTGAGGGACCGTCAAACAATGAGCAGTTCTTC. Translated: CSASEGPSNNEQFF.

This clonotype has more than one count but fewer than ten. The V gene is TRBV12-3 or TRBV12-4, the J gene TRBJ1-1; TRBD1 might be the D (5 bases). This CDR3 is built from 14 residues. With 6 bases removed from V and 3 bases from J, the gap between germline ends came to 14 bases. The CDR3 region has the DNA TGTGCCAGCAGGCCATCTCGAGGGGACACTGAAGCTTTCTTT. This sequence encodes CASRPSRGDTEAFF.

V usage is TRBV3-1 and J usage is TRBJ2-1; TRBD2 agrees at 12 bases. The CDR3 runs 16 residues. Germline values: CDR1 LGHDT, CDR2 YNNKEL (reference sequence). The V segment lost 2 bases and the J segment 7 bases; nucleotides outside the gene matches: 6. The CDR3 DNA follows: TGTGCCAGCAGCCAACACCGACTAGCGGGGGTAAATGAGCAGTTCTTC. It codes for CASSQHRLAGVNEQFF.

Concerning this clonotype: This clone may be a read error of a much larger clone one base away. The chain couples TRBV13 to TRBJ2-1; D possibly corresponds to TRBD2 (5 bases). Germline V gene lookup returns CDR1 PRHDT and CDR2 FYEKMQ (reference sequence). V lost 1 base to trimming and J lost 5 bases, with 6 bases between them. This CDR3 contains 13 residues. The CDR3 loop is CASSLDGDNEQFF. For the CDR3, the DNA is TGTGCCAGCAGCTTAGACGGGGACAATGAGCAGTTCTTC.

In DNA form, the CDR3 reads TGCGCCAGCAGCCCCCTCTACAACAGGGGACCGAGGGAAAAACTGTTTTTT. Translation: CASSPLYNRGPREKLFF. The chain employs TRBV4-1 and TRBJ1-4; TRBD1 aligns across 7 bases. This CDR3 has 17 residues. Germline V CDR1 and CDR2: MGHRA, YSYEKL. With 4 bases clipped from V and 8 bases from J, the junction kept 16 bases outside the gene matches.